This TCR beta chain was identified in a study of Graves' ophthalmopathy and Graves' hyperthyroidism. Turning to the study itself: Peripheral blood was obtained at first diagnosis, ahead of any treatment.

This clonotype was recorded at least ten times. Antigen: not known. RNA served as the template for amplifying TCR beta CDR3 regions. Following a first-round RT-PCR that used HTBI primers, a second-round multiplex PCR was carried out. TCRdb redid the calling of the multiplex PCR reads with MiXCR, one entry per CDR3 protein. The table lists about 480,000 distinct CDR3 sequences, approximately 14% of them singletons, with about a tenth in the top ten. Study-level results: Blood shared most expanded thyroid clonotypes above 0.001 frequency. Classification of ophthalmopathy versus stable hyperthyroidism by a 13-signature model yielded around 90% sensitivity and 75% to 84% specificity.

The length of the CDR3 is 16 residues. Germline values: CDR1 MDHEN, CDR2 SYDVKM. V shed 8 bases and J 1 base; nucleotides not matched to a gene: 13. Other autoimmune diseases, uncontrolled infections, pregnancy or lactation led to the exclusion of patients. This TCR came from a woman in her twenties or thirties with Graves' ophthalmopathy. The sequenced sample consisted of blood. V gene TRBV28 combines with J gene TRBJ1-1, with 7 bases lining up with TRBD1. The CDR3 is CASLGSRGAGNTEAFF. The DNA for the CDR3 is TGTGCCAGCCTAGGGAGCAGGGGGGCCGGGAACACTGAAGCTTTCTTT. Full variable domain (remainder filled in from reference TRBV28 and TRBJ1-1): DVKVTQSSRYLVKRTGEKVFLECVQDMDHENMFWYRQDPGLGLRLIYFSYDVKMKEKGDIPEGYSVSREKKERFSLILESASTNQTSMYLCASLGSRGAGNTEAFFGQGTRLTVV.